The 2 T cell receptor beta chains given below trace back to one sample, sequenced in a study of blood T cell repertoires in COVID-19. The method was immunoSEQ multiplex PCR; TCRdb's version includes in-frame clones alone and lacks a portion of them. The table includes about 100,000 clones, approximately 90% detected once. Material for sequencing was peripheral blood. Receptors originate from a man in his forties or fifties with active COVID-19.

This chain uses TRBV7-2 with TRBJ2-3; D is perhaps TRBD1 (6 bases). CDR3 size: 14 residues. V lost 4 bases to trimming and J lost 3 bases, with 11 bases between them. CDR1 and CDR2 from the germline V gene are SGHTA and FQGNSA. CDR3 amino acids: CASSSIGGTDTQYF. As DNA, the CDR3 is TGTGCCAGCAGCTCCATAGGGGGAACAGATACGCAGTATTTT.

This chain joins TRBV6-2 or TRBV6-3 and TRBJ2-7; 10 positions match TRBD2. The germline CDR1 and CDR2 sequences are MNHEY and SVGEGT. V dropped 5 bases and J dropped 0; count of bases not matched to a gene: 4. This CDR3 is 15 amino acids long. CDR3 sequence: CASSDGLADSYEQYV. In DNA form, the CDR3 reads TGTGCCAGCAGTGACGGACTAGCGGACTCCTACGAGCAGTACGTC.